The TCR beta chain described here comes from a study of early T cells in non-severe SARS-CoV-2 infection. Study as a whole: Whole-blood bulk RNA, unsorted, was sequenced, and chains were unpaired. Study-level findings and limits: VDJdb matching, biased toward anti-spike CD8 responses, missed private and CD4 specificities.

At least ten counts were recorded for this clonotype. Its specificity is not known. The CDR3 sequence is 15 residues long. V lost 7 bases, J lost 2 bases, and 10 bases stayed unmatched. Germline CDR1 SGHTA, CDR2 FQGNSA. The library protocol tagged individual cDNA molecules with unique molecular identifiers. MiXCR was run by TCRdb on the 5' RACE reads, yielding one entry per CDR3 protein. The sample shows some 62,000 distinct CDR3 sequences, roughly 9% of them seen only once. The TCR comes from an adult who was a healthcare worker with PCR-confirmed SARS-CoV-2 infection or an uninfected control (not recorded which). The gene calls are TRBV7-2 and TRBJ1-1; 7 positions match TRBD1. The sequences come from whole blood, collected at baseline. The CDR3 DNA follows: TGTGCCAGCACGTCAGGGGGGGGTCCAAACACTGAAGCTTTCTTT. This encodes CASTSGGGPNTEAFF.